These 20 T cell receptor beta chains came from one sample sequenced in a study of blood T cell repertoires in COVID-19. Clones were read by immunoSEQ multiplex PCR, and TCRdb kept only the in-frame ones, dropping some. The sample has 150,000 or so clones, over 70% seen once. The material sequenced was PBMCs or T cells enriched from blood (not recorded which). These receptors were obtained from a man in his forties or fifties who had recovered from COVID-19.

The rearrangement links TRBV19 to TRBJ1-4; TRBD1 aligns across 7 bases. The V gene end was trimmed by 0 bases and the J gene end by 5 bases; junction bases not matched to a gene: 6. Germline V gene sequence: CDR1 LNHDA, CDR2 SQIVND (reference sequence). This CDR3 region has 16 residues. CDR3 region: CASSIDLTGRNEKLFF. CDR3 DNA: TGTGCCAGTAGTATAGATTTGACAGGGCGAAATGAAAAACTGTTTTTT.

This clone occurred a few times. The V gene is TRBV29-1, the J gene TRBJ2-7, with D uncertain. The V end was cut by 6 bases, the J end by 0 bases, with 12 bases between. Germline lookup yields CDR1 SQVTM and CDR2 ANQGSEA. The CDR3 covers 13 residues. The CDR3 is CSVLTGSSYEQYF. CDR3 nucleotide sequence: TGCAGCGTCCTAACGGGTAGCTCCTACGAGCAGTACTTC.

The CDR3 is CASSLMGGQNSPLHF. In DNA, the CDR3 is TGTGCCAGCAGCTTAATGGGGGGTCAGAATTCACCCCTCCACTTT. J is TRBJ1-6 and V is TRBV7-3; possibly TRBD1 for D (5 bases). Germline CDR1 reads SGHTA; CDR2 reads FQGTGA. This CDR3 has 15 residues. Trimming pared 1 base from V and 7 bases from J, leaving 11 bases between. The variable domain in full, with the rest retrieved from reference TRBV7-3 and TRBJ1-6, is GAGVSQTPSNKVTEKGKYVELRCDPISGHTALYWYRQSLGQGPEFLIYFQGTGAADDSGLPNDRFFAVRPEGSVSTLKIQRTERGDSAVYLCASSLMGGQNSPLHFGNGTRLTVT.

This chain joins TRBV7-2 and TRBJ1-5; D perhaps matches TRBD1 (5 bases). This CDR3 is 14 amino acids long. In germline, CDR1 is SGHTA, CDR2 FQGNSA. Trimming shortened V by 7 bases and J by 7 bases, and 17 bases separated the two germline ends. CDR3 loop: CASIFQGRGQPQHF. The CDR3 coding sequence is TGTGCCAGCATTTTTCAGGGAAGGGGCCAGCCCCAGCATTTT.

The chain combines TRBV3-1 (or the pseudogene TRBV3-2) with TRBJ2-1, with 7 bases matching TRBD1. Germline trimming cut 4 bases from V and 3 bases from J; bases unmatched to any gene: 9. From germline, CDR1 is LGHDT and CDR2 YNNKEL (reference sequence). The CDR3 is 16 residues long. The CDR3 DNA reads as TGTGCCAGCAGCCTTGGGGACAGCTCGTTCTACAATGAGCAGTTCTTC. Translating it yields CASSLGDSSFYNEQFF.

This chain links TRBV19 with TRBJ2-2, with 12 bases fitting TRBD2. Germline CDR1 LNHDA, CDR2 SQIVND (reference sequence). The V segment lost 4 bases and the J segment 6 bases; nucleotides outside the gene matches: 9. This CDR3 is 17 amino acids long. This CDR3 reads CASSRRLAGVPPGELFF. CDR3 bases: TGTGCCAGTAGTAGAAGACTAGCGGGGGTCCCACCCGGGGAGCTGTTTTTT.

The V gene is TRBV19, the J gene TRBJ2-5; the D gene is possibly TRBD2 (6 bases). Per germline, CDR1 LNHDA and CDR2 SQIVND (reference sequence). The CDR3 sequence is 15 residues long. V dropped 3 bases and J dropped 2 bases, with 13 bases sitting between them. The CDR3 bases are TGTGCCAGTAGTATCTTTCCGGGGGAGCAAGAGACCCAGTACTTC. Protein: CASSIFPGEQETQYF. Full variable domain (remainder filled in from reference TRBV19 and TRBJ2-5): DGGITQSPKYLFRKEGQNVTLSCEQNLNHDAMYWYRQDPGQGLRLIYYSQIVNDFQKGDIAEGYSVSREKKESFPLTVTSAQKNPTAFYLCASSIFPGEQETQYFGPGTRLLVL.

This clone has ten or more counts. V usage is TRBV5-1 and J usage is TRBJ2-6; TRBD1 matches at 10 bases. The CDR3 extends over 19 amino acids. Germline trimming cut 4 bases from V and 0 bases from J; bases unmatched to any gene: 10. The germline gives CDR1 SGHRS, CDR2 YFSETQ. The CDR3, as DNA: TGCGCCAGCAGCGAAACGACAGGGGGCATAGACTCTGGGGCCAACGTCCTGACTTTC. Its translation: CASSETTGGIDSGANVLTF.

The rearrangement joins TRBV29-1 to TRBJ1-2; the D is unclear. The CDR3 is 14 amino acids. Germline V CDR1 and CDR2: SQVTM, ANQGSEA. V lost 3 bases and J lost 1, with 12 bases in between. The DNA for the CDR3 is TGCAGCGTTGACCGGGAGCAGCTTAACTATGGCTACACCTTC. It specifies CSVDREQLNYGYTF.

The chain is built from TRBV5-1 and TRBJ2-7; TRBD1 aligns across 8 bases. After removal of 3 bases from V and 3 bases from J, the junction contained 5 bases not matched to a gene. The CDR3 spans 14 residues. CDR1 and CDR2 from the germline V gene are SGHRS and YFSETQ. The CDR3 nucleotides are TGCGCCAGCAGCTCCGGACAGGGTGGCTACGAGCAGTACTTC. It codes for CASSSGQGGYEQYF.

Written as DNA, the CDR3 is TGTGCCAGCAGCTTAACTTCCAACGTCAATCAGCCCCAGCATTTT. This codes for CASSLTSNVNQPQHF. The chain joins TRBV11-1 to TRBJ1-5; no definite D call. The CDR3 runs to 15 residues. Trimming stripped 2 bases from V and 3 bases from J, with 11 bases between. Germline lookup yields CDR1 SGHAT and CDR2 FQDESV (reference sequence).

For this clone: Other DNA variants within this sample encode the same CDR3. This chain uses TRBV29-1 with TRBJ2-7, with 8 bases identical to TRBD1. This CDR3 region has 12 residues. CDR1 is SQVTM, CDR2 ANQGSEA, per germline. Losses at the gene ends were 7 bases for V and 3 bases for J; bases not matched to a gene: 5. The CDR3 is CSAGQGGYEQYF. Written as DNA, the CDR3 is TGCAGCGCTGGACAGGGAGGCTACGAGCAGTACTTC.

The chain recombines TRBV27 with TRBJ2-7; 13 bases line up with TRBD2. Germline CDR1 is MNHEY and CDR2 is SMNVEV (reference sequence). V lost 6 bases, J lost 2 bases, and 7 bases stayed unmatched. The CDR3 has 16 residues. CDR3 amino acids: CASSPEGLAGTYEQYF. The CDR3 DNA sequence: TGTGCCAGCAGCCCAGAGGGACTAGCGGGGACCTACGAGCAGTACTTC.

The gene calls are TRBV28 and TRBJ2-7; tentative D call: TRBD2 (6 bases). This CDR3 spans 13 amino acids. Germline values: CDR1 MDHEN, CDR2 SYDVKM. V lost 1 base and J 5 bases, leaving 9 bases between the germline ends. The CDR3 is CASSLSRGNEQYF. CDR3 sequence (DNA): TGTGCCAGCAGTTTATCCCGCGGGAACGAGCAGTACTTC.

This clone was picked up one time. The CDR3 bases are TGTGCCGCCTTAAGGGGCAACCTGAACACTGAAGCTTTCTTT. Amino acid sequence: CAALRGNLNTEAFF. The gene calls are TRBV4-2 and TRBJ1-1; possible D gene TRBD1, 5 bases. Germline V CDR1 and CDR2: LGHNA, YNFKEQ. The CDR3 covers 14 residues. The V gene lost 11 bases and the J gene lost 0 bases, with 16 bases spanning the gap.

J is TRBJ1-1 and V is TRBV6-5; 10 nucleotides match TRBD1. CDR3 length: 15 amino acids. The V gene end was trimmed by 6 bases and the J gene end by 3 bases; junction bases not matched to a gene: 7. Germline CDR1 is MNHEY and CDR2 is SVGAGI. The DNA of the CDR3 is TGTGCCAGCAGCCCCGGGACAGGGGCGCACACTGAAGCTTTCTTT. This translates into CASSPGTGAHTEAFF.

The chain joins TRBV5-1 to TRBJ1-4; no firm D call. Trimming removed 0 bases from V and 3 bases from J, with 21 bases in between. CDR1 and CDR2 (germline): SGHRS, YFSETQ. This CDR3 has 19 amino acids. CDR3 loop: CASSLATGGVSNANEKLFF. For the CDR3, the DNA is TGCGCCAGCAGCTTGGCCACTGGCGGGGTGTCTAACGCTAATGAAAAACTGTTTTTT.

This chain joins TRBV3-1 (or the pseudogene TRBV3-2) and TRBJ2-3; 13 bases map to TRBD2. The V gene end was trimmed by 6 bases and the J gene end by 0 bases; junction bases not matched to a gene: 12. CDR3 length: 19 residues. From germline, CDR1 is LGHDT and CDR2 YNNKEL (reference sequence). As DNA, the CDR3 is TGTGCCAGCAGTCCACTAGCGGGAGGGCCGCTTTCTAGCACAGATACGCAGTATTTT. Translated: CASSPLAGGPLSSTDTQYF.

This chain links TRBV7-8 with TRBJ2-1, with 7 bases identical to TRBD1. V lost 6 bases, J lost 8 bases, and 13 bases stayed unmatched. The CDR3 contains 15 residues. Germline loops: CDR1 SGHVS, CDR2 FQNEAQ. The CDR3 here is CASRAPADRAHEQFF. The CDR3 DNA sequence: TGTGCCAGCAGGGCCCCCGCCGACAGGGCCCATGAGCAGTTCTTC. Drawing the rest from reference TRBV7-8 and TRBJ2-1, the complete variable domain is GAGVSQSPRYKVAKRGQDVALRCDPISGHVSLFWYQQALGQGPEFLTYFQNEAQLDKSGLPSDRFFAERPEGSVSTLKIQRTQQEDSAVYLCASRAPADRAHEQFFGPGTRLTVL.

The V and J genes are TRBV9 and TRBJ2-7; 12 nucleotides align to TRBD2. The germline gives CDR1 SGDLS, CDR2 YYNGEE. With V trimmed by 4 bases and J by 2 bases, 1 base remained unmatched. CDR3 length: 14 amino acids. The CDR3 loop is CASSRTSGTYEQYF. In DNA, the CDR3 is TGTGCCAGCAGCAGGACTAGCGGGACCTACGAGCAGTACTTC.